The clone carrying this T cell receptor (beta chain) has a single count. The data were taken from a study of T cell changes during pregnancy in multiple sclerosis. The V segment lost 6 bases and the J segment 0 bases; nucleotides outside the gene matches: 4. Germline V gene sequence: CDR1 SGHTA, CDR2 FQGNSA. The CDR3 totals 14 residues. Assay: immunoSEQ multiplex PCR; the TCRdb copy retains only in-frame clones and omits some. The sample includes about 68,000 clones, less than 95% of them seen just once. Sequences were derived from peripheral blood, sampled in the second trimester of pregnancy. The sequence derives from a female donor with multiple sclerosis, enrolled in a pregnancy study. The chain links TRBV7-2 to TRBJ1-1; 7 bases line up with TRBD1. CDR3 protein: CASRRTGLNTEAFF. For the CDR3, the DNA is TGTGCCAGCAGACGGACAGGACTGAACACTGAAGCTTTCTTT. The variable domain in full, with the rest retrieved from reference TRBV7-2 and TRBJ1-1, is GAGVSQSPSNKVTEKGKDVELRCDPISGHTALYWYRQSLGQGLEFLIYFQGNSAPDKSGLPSDRFSAERTGGSVSTLTIQRTQQEDSAVYLCASRRTGLNTEAFFGQGTRLTVV.